The 31 T cell receptor beta chains given below trace back to one sample, sequenced in a study of Ad26.COV2.S vaccination and SARS-CoV-2 variants. Data came from immunoSEQ multiplex PCR; TCRdb stores just in-frame clones and leaves some out. The repertoire holds 97,000 or so clones, roughly 75% seen once, with 15% to 20% in the top ten. The source was peripheral blood, collected after recovery from COVID-19. The source is a human donor who had recovered from COVID-19.

The rearrangement links TRBV3-1 (or the pseudogene TRBV3-2) to TRBJ2-3, with 10 nucleotides matching TRBD2. This CDR3 region has 15 residues. V gave up 0 bases and J gave up 10 bases; unmatched junction bases: 7. Germline V gives CDR1 LGHDT, CDR2 YNNKEL (reference sequence). The CDR3 spells CASSQDVSGGASQYF. In DNA, the CDR3 is TGTGCCAGCAGCCAAGATGTCAGCGGGGGGGCATCGCAGTATTTT.

This clone was seen just once. This rearrangement joins TRBV11-3 to TRBJ2-3; perhaps D is TRBD1 or TRBD2 (5 bases each). CDR3 length: 13 residues. The germline V gene has CDR1 SGHNT and CDR2 YENEEA. V lost 5 bases to trimming and J lost 14 bases, with 20 bases between them. CDR3 DNA sequence: TGTGCCAGCAGCAAAATTGGGGGAGAGACCAGGTATTTT. This sequence encodes CASSKIGGETRYF.

In regard to this clone: A junction boundary mismatches the germline segment, possibly from a read error. The rearrangement uses TRBV30 and TRBJ1-2; D is unclear. The CDR3 is 13 amino acids. The germline CDR1 and CDR2 sequences are GTSNPN and SVGIG (reference sequence). CDR3 region: CAWSEAANYSYTF. The CDR3 nucleotides are TGTGCCTGGAGTGAGGCAGCGAACTATAGCTACACCTTC.

The chain recombines TRBV19 with TRBJ1-6; no clear D. Per the germline V gene, CDR1 is LNHDA and CDR2 is SQIVND (reference sequence). Trimming stripped 3 bases from V and 0 bases from J, with 9 bases between. CDR3 size: 16 residues. CDR3 sequence reads: CASSISPNSYNSPLHF. DNA of the CDR3: TGTGCCAGTAGTATTAGCCCCAACTCCTATAATTCACCCCTCCACTTT.

This clone was seen once. The chain links TRBV19 to TRBJ2-6; 7 bases fit TRBD2. Per germline, CDR1 LNHDA and CDR2 SQIVND (reference sequence). V lost 3 bases, J lost 0 bases, and 14 bases stayed unmatched. The CDR3 is 20 amino acids. CDR3 region: CASSMGRGYQKNSGANVLTF. CDR3 nucleotides: TGTGCCAGTAGTATGGGGCGGGGGTATCAAAAAAACTCTGGGGCCAACGTCCTGACTTTC.

The chain carries TRBV19 and TRBJ2-2; no clear D gene. There are 14 residues in the CDR3. CDR1 and CDR2 (germline): LNHDA, SQIVND (reference sequence). Trimming took 3 bases from V and 6 from J, leaving 11 bases between them. CDR3 coding DNA: TGTGCCAGTAGTATGGTCTCCCCCGCCGGGGAGCTGTTTTTT. This translates into CASSMVSPAGELFF.

This clone occurred many times. This chain connects TRBV19 to TRBJ1-5; 7 bases align to TRBD1. V shed 8 bases and J 4 bases; nucleotides not matched to a gene: 11. CDR1 is LNHDA, CDR2 SQIVND, per germline (reference sequence). The CDR3 covers 15 residues. The CDR3 bases are TGTGCCAGTGGCCGGACAGGCGGGATTAATCAGCCCCAGCATTTT. Amino acid sequence: CASGRTGGINQPQHF.

V and J are TRBV6-4 and TRBJ2-1, with 7 nucleotides matching TRBD2. The CDR3 totals 15 residues. From germline, CDR1 is MRHNA and CDR2 SNTAGT. Germline trimming cut 5 bases from V and 2 bases from J; bases unmatched to any gene: 6. The CDR3, as DNA: TGTGCCAGCAGTAGGGTGGGGGGGGCCTACAATGAGCAGTTCTTC. This codes for CASSRVGGAYNEQFF.

This clone was counted once. V gene TRBV7-8 combines with J gene TRBJ1-2, with D possibly being TRBD1 (5 bases). Germline V gene sequence: CDR1 SGHVS, CDR2 FQNEAQ. CDR3 length: 13 residues. V lost 5 bases and J lost 4, with 11 bases in between. CDR3: CASSRGRSYGYTF. CDR3 DNA sequence: TGTGCCAGCAGCCGGGGACGGAGCTATGGCTACACCTTC.

CDR3 in amino acids: CASSLSGVDRGPYGYTF. For the CDR3, the DNA is TGTGCCAGCAGCCTAAGTGGGGTCGACAGGGGGCCCTATGGCTACACCTTC. The J gene is TRBJ1-2, the V gene TRBV28, with 10 bases identical to TRBD1. Trimming cost V 6 bases and J 4 bases; bases outside gene matches: 14. Germline CDR1 is MDHEN and CDR2 is SYDVKM. This CDR3 is built from 17 residues.

The chain couples TRBV6-5 to TRBJ2-1; a possible D gene is TRBD2 (6 bases). The ends were cut back, 0 bases at V and 5 bases at J, with 14 bases in the middle. This CDR3 is 16 amino acids long. Germline V gene data show CDR1 as MNHEY and CDR2 as SVGAGI. The CDR3 DNA reads as TGTGCCAGCAGTTACTCGAGCGGGCGGCCGGACAATGAGCAGTTCTTC. Its protein is CASSYSSGRPDNEQFF.

The chain carries TRBV7-9 and TRBJ1-1; maybe TRBD1 (5 bases). The germline CDR1 and CDR2 sequences are SEHNR and FQNEAQ (reference sequence). The CDR3 length is 11 residues. Trimming took off 5 bases at V and 11 bases at J, with 12 bases between the two ends. The CDR3 spells CASSTRETAFF. The CDR3 coding sequence is TGTGCCAGCAGCACCAGGGAGACGGCTTTCTTT.

The rearrangement links TRBV5-4 to TRBJ2-7; possibly TRBD1 or TRBD2 for D (5 bases each). CDR3 length: 14 amino acids. V was shortened by 4 bases and J by 2 bases, with 13 bases between the two germline ends. Germline CDR1 SGHNT, CDR2 YYREEE (reference sequence). The CDR3 DNA sequence: TGTGCCAGCAGCCTGGGGACGGCTACCTACGAGCAGTACTTC. This encodes CASSLGTATYEQYF.

J is TRBJ1-3 and V is TRBV2; D not certain. From germline, CDR1 is SNHLY and CDR2 FYNNEI. V shed 2 bases and J shed 0 bases, with 8 bases lying between them. This CDR3 is 15 amino acids long. The CDR3 reads CASSELDYSGNTIYF. Here the CDR3 DNA reads TGTGCCAGCAGTGAATTGGATTACTCTGGAAACACCATATATTTT.

This chain connects TRBV5-4 to TRBJ1-5; perhaps TRBD1 as D (5 bases). With 4 bases removed from V and 5 bases from J, the gap between germline ends came to 10 bases. The CDR3 is 13 amino acids. Germline V gene sequence: CDR1 SGHNT, CDR2 YYREEE (reference sequence). Here the CDR3 reads CASSRDFDQPQHF. The DNA for the CDR3 is TGTGCCAGCAGCCGGGACTTCGATCAGCCCCAGCATTTT.

This chain links TRBV12-3 or TRBV12-4 with TRBJ1-5; D perhaps matches TRBD1 (5 bases). Trimming stripped 8 bases from V and 4 bases from J, with 9 bases between. The CDR3 has 12 residues. CDR3 protein: CASGGNNQPQHF. The CDR3 region has the DNA TGTGCCAGCGGGGGGAATAATCAGCCCCAGCATTTT.

This clone was counted between two and nine times. V is TRBV9 and J is TRBJ2-5, with D possibly being TRBD2 (6 bases). Trimming pared 2 bases from V and 4 bases from J, leaving 15 bases between. The CDR3 spans 15 residues. CDR1 is SGDLS, CDR2 YYNGEE, per germline. The CDR3 DNA reads as TGTGCCAGCAGCGTGGCGGGGACGGGTAGAGAGACCCAGTACTTC. Translation: CASSVAGTGRETQYF.

The chain recombines TRBV4-1 with TRBJ1-5, with D hard to call. Trimming took 0 bases from V and 4 from J, leaving 4 bases between them. CDR1 is MGHRA and CDR2 is YSYEKL in the germline V gene. CDR3 length: 13 amino acids. The CDR3 sequence: CASSQDVNQPQHF. In DNA, the CDR3 is TGCGCCAGCAGCCAAGATGTTAATCAGCCCCAGCATTTT.

The chain carries TRBV6-5 and TRBJ1-5, with D perhaps TRBD1 (5 bases). Per germline, CDR1 MNHEY and CDR2 SVGAGI. V shed 7 bases and J shed 5 bases, with 12 bases lying between them. The CDR3 length is 13 residues. The chain's CDR3 is CASKAGLYQPQHF. For the CDR3, the DNA is TGTGCCAGCAAAGCAGGGCTTTATCAGCCCCAGCATTTT.

The chain employs TRBV19 and TRBJ2-1, with 10 bases matching TRBD2. The CDR3 covers 15 residues. V was clipped by 6 bases and J by 9 bases; unmatched bases: 11. Germline values: CDR1 LNHDA, CDR2 SQIVND (reference sequence). Here the CDR3 DNA reads TGTGCCAGTAGCCGGACTAGCGGAGTCAACGGTGAGCAGTTCTTC. It specifies CASSRTSGVNGEQFF. The variable domain in full, completed from reference TRBV19 and TRBJ2-1, reads DGGITQSPKYLFRKEGQNVTLSCEQNLNHDAMYWYRQDPGQGLRLIYYSQIVNDFQKGDIAEGYSVSREKKESFPLTVTSAQKNPTAFYLCASSRTSGVNGEQFFGPGTRLTVL.

The J gene is TRBJ2-3, the V gene TRBV19; TRBD1 matches at 7 bases. Germline loops: CDR1 LNHDA, CDR2 SQIVND (reference sequence). After removal of 7 bases from V and 2 bases from J, the junction contained 6 bases not matched to a gene. The CDR3 spans 14 residues. The CDR3 loop reads CASTGQRFTDTQYF. CDR3 bases: TGTGCCAGTACGGGACAGAGATTCACAGATACGCAGTATTTT.

In DNA form, the CDR3 reads TGTGCCAGCGGGGATACTACTGGGGCCAACGTCCTGACTTTC. It encodes CASGDTTGANVLTF. The rearrangement uses TRBV7-2 and TRBJ2-6; D uncertain. Trimming stripped 8 bases from V and 2 bases from J, with 10 bases between. Germline CDR1 and CDR2: SGHTA and FQGNSA. CDR3 length: 14 residues.

The chain joins TRBV28 to TRBJ1-2, with D perhaps TRBD1 (5 bases). The length of the CDR3 is 13 residues. V was shortened by 3 bases and J by 8 bases, with 13 bases between the two germline ends. The germline gives CDR1 MDHEN, CDR2 SYDVKM. CDR3 loop: CASSLEGPRGYTF. The CDR3 DNA sequence: TGTGCCAGCAGTTTGGAGGGGCCCCGGGGCTACACCTTC.

This clone was seen only a few times. The chain is built from TRBV6-4 and TRBJ1-4, with 8 bases aligning to TRBD1. This CDR3 has 15 residues. The V gene's germline CDR1 is MRHNA and CDR2 SNTAGT. Trimming removed 5 bases from V and 3 bases from J; junction bases left unmatched: 5. CDR3 region: CASSRGQEANEKLFF. In DNA, the CDR3 is TGTGCCAGCAGTAGGGGACAGGAGGCTAATGAAAAACTGTTTTTT.

The table lists this clone with a few counts. The chain carries TRBV5-5 and TRBJ1-3; D remains unclear. Looked up from germline, CDR1 is SGHKS and CDR2 is YYEKEE (reference sequence). Trimming took off 0 bases at V and 3 bases at J, with 7 bases between the two ends. CDR3 size: 14 residues. The CDR3 DNA is TGTGCCAGCAGCTTGGGAGGCGATGGAAACACCATATATTTT. It encodes CASSLGGDGNTIYF.

The chain recombines TRBV29-1 with TRBJ1-2; D gene ambiguous. This CDR3 contains 11 residues. Trimming stripped 7 bases from V and 0 bases from J, with 6 bases between. Per germline, CDR1 SQVTM and CDR2 ANQGSEA. This chain's CDR3 is CSGAANYGYTF. The CDR3 nucleotides are TGCAGCGGAGCGGCTAACTATGGCTACACCTTC.

In the case of this clone: Additional DNA sequences in this sample encode the identical CDR3. This chain uses TRBV28 with TRBJ2-6, with D unclear. This CDR3 contains 14 residues. V was trimmed by 6 bases and J by 0 bases, leaving 6 bases between them. Germline V CDR1 and CDR2: MDHEN, SYDVKM. DNA of the CDR3: TGTGCCAGCAGATTAAGCTCTGGGGCCAACGTCCTGACTTTC. Translated, it gives CASRLSSGANVLTF.

J is TRBJ1-5 and V is TRBV15, with D uncertain. V lost 0 bases and J lost 4, with 4 bases in between. Looked up from germline, CDR1 is LNHNV and CDR2 is YYDKDF (reference sequence). There are 13 residues in the CDR3. CDR3 bases: TGTGCCACCAGCAGAGAGCGAAATCAGCCCCAGCATTTT. Translated, it gives CATSRERNQPQHF.

The V call is TRBV3-1 (or the pseudogene TRBV3-2), the J call TRBJ1-4; D may be TRBD1 (5 bases). The germline V and J ends were trimmed by 3 bases and 4 bases, with 12 bases remaining between them. This CDR3 contains 15 residues. The germline gives CDR1 LGHDT, CDR2 YNNKEL (reference sequence). The CDR3 DNA reads as TGTGCCAGCAGCCAGGGCAGGGAGAGTAATGAAAAACTGTTTTTT. Translating gives CASSQGRESNEKLFF.

The gene calls are TRBV2 and TRBJ1-4; no reliable D call. V was clipped by 8 bases and J by 0 bases, with 7 bases between them. This CDR3 contains 13 residues. The V gene's germline CDR1 is SNHLY and CDR2 FYNNEI. The CDR3 nucleotides read TGTGCCAGCGGTTTGGCAACTAATGAAAAACTGTTTTTT. This translates into CASGLATNEKLFF.

Only one count was recorded for this clone. The V and J genes are TRBV19 and TRBJ1-2; D possibly corresponds to TRBD1 (5 bases). In germline, CDR1 is LNHDA, CDR2 SQIVND (reference sequence). The CDR3 runs to 14 residues. Deletions cut 5 bases from V and 2 bases from J, with 12 bases between. The CDR3 loop is CASSRWDLNYGYTF. The CDR3 region has the DNA TGTGCCAGTAGTCGATGGGACTTAAACTATGGCTACACCTTC. The full variable domain, its missing parts supplied by reference TRBV19 and TRBJ1-2, is DGGITQSPKYLFRKEGQNVTLSCEQNLNHDAMYWYRQDPGQGLRLIYYSQIVNDFQKGDIAEGYSVSREKKESFPLTVTSAQKNPTAFYLCASSRWDLNYGYTFGSGTRLTVV.